This record looks at one T cell receptor beta chain sequence and its context. This CDR3 spans 13 amino acids. Germline values: CDR1 SQVTM, CDR2 ANQGSEA. The libraries of TRB cDNA were constructed through 5' RACE using UMI labels. TCRdb reanalyzed the 5' RACE reads, giving one entry per CDR3 protein sequence and no DNA. The sample totals tens of thousands of distinct CDR3 sequences. This entry is derived from a study of CXCR3-negative and CXCR3-positive naive CD8 T cells. This receptor was identified in a human donor in good health. Some clones in this sample may be carry-over from other donors' samples. Sequencing input: memory CD8+ T cells from blood. V usage is TRBV29-1 and J usage is TRBJ2-2. CDR3 amino acids: CSVLDRLTGELFF.